A single sample is the source of the 8 T cell receptor beta chains below, sequenced in a study of cytomegalovirus exposure and HLA in healthy donors (dated by TCRdb to the late 2010s). Library prep was done by the immunoSEQ multiplex PCR assay. What TCRdb holds here is the immuneACCESS table cut down to in-frame rearrangements. Part of the clones is not present; checked against another copy, under half of the missing clones reflect an unresolved V gene, and the others are unexplained. For this sample the table gives roughly 330,000 clones, of which roughly nine tenths were detected only once. Approximately 1.2% of the sample comes from the top ten. Sequencing input: PBMCs. The receptors derive from a woman aged 25 to 39 in good health and CMV-seropositive.

The rearrangement links TRBV28 to TRBJ2-7, with D tentatively TRBD1 (5 bases). The CDR3 contains 14 residues. The germline V and J ends were trimmed by 6 bases and 0 bases, with 12 bases remaining between them. Germline CDR1 reads MDHEN; CDR2 reads SYDVKM. CDR3 residues: CASRGLGDSYEQYF. The CDR3 DNA reads as TGTGCCAGCAGGGGGTTAGGGGACTCCTACGAGCAGTACTTC.

The chain's CDR3 is CAWRERGLNYGYTF. The CDR3 coding sequence is TGTGCCTGGAGAGAAAGGGGGTTAAACTATGGCTACACCTTC. V usage is TRBV30 and J usage is TRBJ1-2, with a weak D call TRBD1 (6 bases). Germline-derived CDR1 and CDR2 are GTSNPN and SVGIG (reference sequence). The CDR3 is 14 residues long. The V gene lost 3 bases and the J gene lost 2 bases, with 13 bases spanning the gap.

CDR3 sequence (DNA): TGTGCCAGCTCACCCACAGGGAACACTGAAGCTTTCTTT. Translating it yields CASSPTGNTEAFF. The chain employs TRBV18 and TRBJ1-1; D might be TRBD1 (5 bases). The CDR3 spans 13 residues. CDR1 is KGHSH and CDR2 is LQKENI in the germline V gene. V gave up 3 bases and J gave up 1 base, with 6 bases separating them.

The chain links TRBV27 to TRBJ1-5, with D uncertain. Trimming shortened V by 6 bases and J by 0 bases, and 12 bases separated the two germline ends. The CDR3 length is 15 residues. Germline assignment: CDR1 MNHEY and CDR2 SMNVEV (reference sequence). The CDR3 DNA sequence: TGTGCCAGCAGACTATACAGATATAGCAATCAGCCCCAGCATTTT. Residues: CASRLYRYSNQPQHF.

The count of this clone is one. This sequence joins TRBV27 and TRBJ2-1, with D unresolved. Trimming removed 7 bases from V and 0 bases from J, with 10 bases in between. Germline V gene data show CDR1 as MNHEY and CDR2 as SMNVEV (reference sequence). This CDR3 is built from 14 residues. The CDR3 here is CASTRGSSYNEQFF. CDR3 in DNA: TGTGCCAGCACCCGAGGCAGCTCCTACAATGAGCAGTTCTTC.

V gene TRBV29-1 combines with J gene TRBJ2-7, with D possibly being TRBD2 (6 bases). CDR1 is SQVTM, CDR2 ANQGSEA, per germline. There are 12 residues in the CDR3. Trimming cost V 7 bases and J 2 bases, with 12 bases left between them. CDR3 amino acids: CSGGGAAYEQYF. The CDR3 DNA sequence: TGCAGCGGAGGCGGGGCCGCCTACGAGCAGTACTTC.

This chain joins TRBV6-1 and TRBJ1-2, with TRBD1 matching over 8 bases. Germline CDR1 is MNHNS and CDR2 is SASEGT. CDR3 size: 17 residues. V gave up 1 base and J gave up 5 bases; unmatched junction bases: 12. As DNA, the CDR3 is TGTGCCAGCAGTGAAGGGACCCTCCACCACAGGGGGTATGGCTACACCTTC. Translating gives CASSEGTLHHRGYGYTF.

The rearrangement links TRBV30 to TRBJ1-1; D unclear. The CDR3 loop spans 14 amino acids. V was pared by 1 base and J by 1 base, with 10 bases between. Germline lookup yields CDR1 GTSNPN and CDR2 SVGIG (reference sequence). The CDR3 loop is CAWSGSGWNTEAFF. DNA of the CDR3: TGTGCCTGGAGTGGGTCTGGGTGGAACACTGAAGCTTTCTTT.